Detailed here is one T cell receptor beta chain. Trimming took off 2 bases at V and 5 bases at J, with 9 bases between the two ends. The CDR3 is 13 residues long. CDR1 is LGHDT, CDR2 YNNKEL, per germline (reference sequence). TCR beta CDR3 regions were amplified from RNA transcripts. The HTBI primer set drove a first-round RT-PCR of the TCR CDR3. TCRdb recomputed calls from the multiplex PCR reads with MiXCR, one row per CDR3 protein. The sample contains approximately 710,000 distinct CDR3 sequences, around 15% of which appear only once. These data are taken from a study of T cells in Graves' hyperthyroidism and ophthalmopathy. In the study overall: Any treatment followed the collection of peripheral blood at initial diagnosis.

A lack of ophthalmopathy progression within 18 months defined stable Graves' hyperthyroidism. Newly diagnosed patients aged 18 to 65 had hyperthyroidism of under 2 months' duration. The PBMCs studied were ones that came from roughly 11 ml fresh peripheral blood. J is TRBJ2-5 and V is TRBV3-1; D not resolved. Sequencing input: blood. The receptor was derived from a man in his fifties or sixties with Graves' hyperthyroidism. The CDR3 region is CASSQQRRETQYF. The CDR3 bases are TGTGCCAGCAGCCAACAAAGACGCGAGACCCAGTACTTC.